This TCR beta chain is drawn from a study of CD4 T cells in relation to SARS-CoV-2 and coronaviruses. Overall study context: The negative reference was HIV-1 Nef peptide pool or peptide-free culture.

Germline CDR1 and CDR2: MGHRA and YSYEKL. The CDR3 has 14 amino acids. The junction had 2 bases not matched to a gene; V was cut back by 4 bases and J by 3 bases. CD4+ T cells from unexposed donors were obtained before the COVID-19 pandemic (2011-2018). After 10 to 11 days of culture, CD4+ T cells were isolated. Fresh IL-2 medium replaced half the medium on days 3 and 7. Study-wide findings and caveats: Compared with monoreactive clones, crossreactive clones showed significantly weaker SARS-CoV-2 expansion.

Method: immunoSEQ multiplex PCR; TCRdb's copy keeps in-frame clones and lacks some. The table has tens of thousands of clones, around 75% seen once. This clone was detected a few times. The antigen remains unidentified. The sequencing sample was made of CD4+ T cells from PBMCs, cultured in vitro. The receptor was isolated from a human donor in good health. The rearrangement links TRBV4-1 to TRBJ2-7; 11 nucleotides agree with TRBD2. The CDR3 region has the DNA TGCGCCAGCAGCCGGACTAGCGGGTTCTACGAGCAGTACTTC. It specifies CASSRTSGFYEQYF.